What follows are 8 T cell receptor beta chains derived from one specimen sequenced in a study of cytomegalovirus exposure and HLA in healthy donors. Amplification used 60 Vbeta primers and 13 Jbeta primers. Assay used: immunoSEQ multiplex PCR; TCRdb lists only in-frame clones, some missing. Of about 120,000 clones listed, roughly 9% are singletons. Sequenced material: PBMCs. The receptors were gathered from a man aged 25-45 years in good health and CMV-seronegative.

This sequence joins TRBV28 and TRBJ1-1; unclear D gene. The V gene's germline CDR1 is MDHEN and CDR2 SYDVKM. This CDR3 contains 14 residues. Trimming removed 7 bases from V and 0 bases from J, with 12 bases in between. CDR3 protein: CASMREYVNTEAFF. DNA of the CDR3: TGTGCCAGCATGAGGGAGTATGTGAACACTGAAGCTTTCTTT. The complete variable domain, with remaining parts taken from reference TRBV28 and TRBJ1-1, reads DVKVTQSSRYLVKRTGEKVFLECVQDMDHENMFWYRQDPGLGLRLIYFSYDVKMKEKGDIPEGYSVSREKKERFSLILESASTNQTSMYLCASMREYVNTEAFFGQGTRLTVV.

CDR3 coding DNA: TGTGCCAGCAGCCAAGATCCCCCGGGAGGGGCAGATACGCAGTATTTT. This translates into CASSQDPPGGADTQYF. This sequence joins TRBV4-2 and TRBJ2-3, with 8 nucleotides matching TRBD2. This CDR3 has 16 amino acids. The germline V gene has CDR1 LGHNA and CDR2 YNFKEQ. The V gene end was trimmed by 0 bases and the J gene end by 4 bases; junction bases not matched to a gene: 6.

In DNA form, the CDR3 reads TGTGCCAGCAGCGACGTCAGGGATCGACTTTCTGGGGCCAACGTCCTGACTTTC. Translating gives CASSDVRDRLSGANVLTF. The rearrangement links TRBV5-6 to TRBJ2-6; possibly TRBD1 for D (5 bases). V was trimmed by 4 bases and J by 1 base, leaving 18 bases between them. This CDR3 has 18 residues. Germline-derived CDR1 and CDR2 are SGHDT and YYEEEE.

V usage is TRBV28 and J usage is TRBJ1-2; D is uncertain. V lost 1 base, J lost 2 bases, and 2 bases lay in between. Germline CDR1 MDHEN, CDR2 SYDVKM. The CDR3 totals 12 residues. The CDR3, as DNA: TGTGCCAGCAGTTTATCGAACTATGGCTACACCTTC. The encoded protein is CASSLSNYGYTF.

This clone was seen a few times. V and J are TRBV2 and TRBJ2-7; 7 bases align to TRBD1. With 8 bases clipped from V and 1 base from J, the junction kept 2 bases outside the gene matches. Per the germline V gene, CDR1 is SNHLY and CDR2 is FYNNEI. This CDR3 is built from 12 residues. CDR3 protein: CASEGQSYEQYF. CDR3 coding DNA: TGTGCCAGCGAGGGACAGTCCTACGAGCAGTACTTC. Based on the CDR3 plus reference TRBV2 and TRBJ2-7, the full variable domain is EPEVTQTPSHQVTQMGQEVILRCVPISNHLYFYWYRQILGQKVEFLVSFYNNEISEKSEIFDDQFSVERPDGSNFTLKIRSTKLEDSAMYFCASEGQSYEQYFGPGTRLTVT.

The V gene is TRBV6-5, the J gene TRBJ1-3; D is unclear. Germline loops: CDR1 MNHEY, CDR2 SVGAGI. This CDR3 contains 14 residues. V lost 4 bases and J lost 1, with 8 bases in between. CDR3 bases: TGTGCCAGCAGTTGGGCACCATCTGGAAACACCATATATTTT. Residues: CASSWAPSGNTIYF.

A note on this clone: Germline is not matched at one junction end, which may reflect a read error. V and J are TRBV6-1 and TRBJ1-1; possible D gene TRBD1, 5 bases. From germline, CDR1 is MNHNS and CDR2 SASEGT. The CDR3 runs 14 residues. CDR3 in amino acids: CAGSERGMNTEAFF. CDR3 sequence (DNA): TGTGCCGGCAGCGAACGGGGGATGAACACTGAAGCTTTCTTT.

Here the CDR3 DNA reads TGTGCCTGGTTTCCGGGACAGAACACTTATAATTCACCCCTCCACTTT. Residues: CAWFPGQNTYNSPLHF. J is TRBJ1-6 and V is TRBV30, with 7 bases that match TRBD1. J was trimmed by 4 bases and V by 5 bases; bases with no gene match: 11. This CDR3 is built from 16 residues. CDR1 and CDR2 (germline): GTSNPN, SVGIG (reference sequence). Full variable domain (outside the CDR3, taken from reference TRBV30 and TRBJ1-6): SQTIHQWPATLVQPVGSPLSLECTVEGTSNPNLYWYRQAAGRGLQLLFYSVGIGQISSEVPQNLSASRPQDRQFILSSKKLLLSDSGFYLCAWFPGQNTYNSPLHFGNGTRLTVT.